The subject of this entry is one T cell receptor beta chain. The sample originates from a study of blood T cell repertoires in COVID-19. The germline CDR1 and CDR2 sequences are SGDLS and YYNGEE. The length of the CDR3 is 22 residues. V was clipped by 0 bases and J by 0 bases, with 25 bases between them. Authors' data handling: Amplifying reference gene primers gave estimates of nucleated cell counts. Profiling relied on immunoSEQ multiplex PCR, and the TCRdb table lists in-frame clones only, not all of them. The V and J calls and clone size come from that table; D and trimming were worked out from the DNA. The table shows roughly 220,000 clones, with about 88% occurring only once.

Sequenced input: PBMCs or T cells enriched from blood (not recorded which). The J gene is TRBJ2-6, the V gene TRBV9; a weak D match, TRBD2 (5 bases). The receptor was derived from a woman aged 30 to 39 who had recovered from COVID-19. For the CDR3, the DNA is TGTGCCAGCAGCGTAGCTACGTTGACGGGAAAATTGGAGACCTCTGGGGCCAACGTCCTGACTTTC. Translated, it gives CASSVATLTGKLETSGANVLTF.